This TCR beta chain is drawn from a study of CD8 T cells in ankylosing spondylitis. Study-wide results and limits: Disease-linked clones were found to be CD8+ and relatively rare in peripheral blood.

V lost 4 bases to trimming and J lost 1 base, with 7 bases between them. The CDR3 totals 12 residues. CDR1 is SQVTM, CDR2 ANQGSEA, per germline. The sample holds many counts of this clonotype. Its target is unknown. Libraries of TCR beta came from quantitative 5'-RACE with molecular barcodes. MiXCR, applied by TCRdb to the 5' RACE reads, yields one record per CDR3 protein. The repertoire includes around 300,000 distinct CDR3 sequences, about 9.9% of them detected once, and around 10% sits in the top ten. This chain connects TRBV29-1 to TRBJ2-5; D is ambiguous. Sequencing was done on a sample of blood, either unsorted or a sorted T cell fraction (not recorded which). The receptor was derived from a female donor with ankylosing spondylitis or in good health (not recorded which). The CDR3, as DNA: TGCAGCGTTGCTCAGAGCCAAGAGACCCAGTACTTC. This encodes CSVAQSQETQYF. Together with reference TRBV29-1 and TRBJ2-5, the CDR3 gives the full variable domain: SAVISQKPSRDICQRGTSLTIQCQVDSQVTMMFWYRQQPGQSLTLIATANQGSEATYESGFVIDKFPISRPNLTFSTLTVSNMSPEDSSIYLCSVAQSQETQYFGPGTRLLVL.